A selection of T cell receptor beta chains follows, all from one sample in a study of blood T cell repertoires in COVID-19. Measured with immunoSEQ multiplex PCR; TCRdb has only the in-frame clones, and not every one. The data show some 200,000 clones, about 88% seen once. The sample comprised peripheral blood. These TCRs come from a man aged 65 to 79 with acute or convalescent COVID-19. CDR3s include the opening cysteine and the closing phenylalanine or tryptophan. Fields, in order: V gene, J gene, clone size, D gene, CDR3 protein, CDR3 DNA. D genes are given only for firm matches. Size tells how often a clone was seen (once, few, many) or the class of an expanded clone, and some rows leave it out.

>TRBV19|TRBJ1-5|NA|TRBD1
CASSILDRGYRNQPQHF
TGTGCCAGTAGTATCTTGGACAGGGGGTATCGCAATCAGCCCCAGCATTTT
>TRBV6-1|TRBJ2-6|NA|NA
CASSEGQYSGANVLTF
TGTGCCAGCAGTGAAGGGCAGTACTCTGGGGCCAACGTCCTGACTTTC
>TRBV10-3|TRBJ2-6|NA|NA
CAISEGVTGANVLTF
TGTGCCATCAGTGAAGGGGTAACTGGGGCCAACGTCCTGACTTTC
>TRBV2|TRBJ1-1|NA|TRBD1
CASSSLQGGEAFF
TGTGCCAGCAGTTCCCTCCAGGGGGGTGAAGCTTTCTTT
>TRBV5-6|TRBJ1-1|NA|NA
CASSLGVPDTEAFF
TGTGCCAGCAGCTTGGGAGTGCCGGACACTGAAGCTTTCTTT
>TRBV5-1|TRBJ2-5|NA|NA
CASSVPGTGETQYF
TGCGCCAGCAGCGTACCCGGGACTGGAGAGACCCAGTACTTC
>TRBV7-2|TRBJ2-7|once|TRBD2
CASSPTSGVSHEQYF
TGTGCCAGCAGCCCGACTAGCGGGGTCTCTCACGAGCAGTACTTC
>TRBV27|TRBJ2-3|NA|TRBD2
CASSWEGLAVPDTQYF
TGTGCCAGCAGTTGGGAAGGGCTAGCGGTGCCAGATACGCAGTATTTT
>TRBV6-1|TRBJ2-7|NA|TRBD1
CASSEFLGGTGTNEQYF
TGTGCCAGCAGTGAATTTTTAGGGGGGACAGGGACGAACGAGCAGTACTTC
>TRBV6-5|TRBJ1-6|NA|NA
CASSSSRQIYNSPLHF
TGTGCCAGCAGTTCCTCTCGACAGATTTATAATTCACCCCTCCACTTT
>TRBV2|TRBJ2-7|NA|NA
CASSPQLRIYEQYF
TGTGCCAGCAGTCCACAACTGCGGATCTACGAGCAGTACTTC
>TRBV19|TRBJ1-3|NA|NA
CASTEGSSGNTIYF
TGTGCCAGTACGGAGGGGAGCTCTGGAAACACCATATATTTT
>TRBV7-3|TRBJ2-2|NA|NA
CASSEQTGNTGELFF
TGTGCCAGCAGCGAACAGACAGGGAACACCGGGGAGCTGTTTTTT
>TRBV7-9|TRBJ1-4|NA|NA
CASSPEDTGYEKLFF
TGTGCCAGCAGCCCGGAAGATACAGGCTACGAAAAACTGTTTTTT
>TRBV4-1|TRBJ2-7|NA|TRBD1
CASSRAPGQGFYEQYF
TGCGCCAGCAGCCGAGCTCCGGGACAGGGGTTTTACGAGCAGTACTTC
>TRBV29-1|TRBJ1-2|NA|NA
CSVERTFGGENGYTF
TGCAGCGTTGAACGCACTTTTGGGGGGGAGAATGGCTACACCTTC
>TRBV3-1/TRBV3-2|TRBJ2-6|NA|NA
CASSQAWETGANVLTF
TGTGCCAGCAGCCAGGCCTGGGAGACTGGGGCCAACGTCCTGACTTTC
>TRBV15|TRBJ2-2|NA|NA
CATSRVDTNTGELFF
TGTGCCACCAGCAGAGTAGACACGAACACCGGGGAGCTGTTTTTT
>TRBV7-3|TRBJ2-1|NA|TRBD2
CASSLIAGVSYNEQFF
TGTGCCAGCAGCTTAATAGCGGGAGTGTCCTACAATGAGCAGTTCTTC
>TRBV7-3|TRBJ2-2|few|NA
CASSPGGTGELFF
TGTGCCAGCAGCCCAGGAGGCACCGGGGAGCTGTTTTTT
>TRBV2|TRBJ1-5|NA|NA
CASSENPGGNQPQHF
TGTGCCAGCAGTGAAAATCCCGGTGGCAATCAGCCCCAGCATTTT
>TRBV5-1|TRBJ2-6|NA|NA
CASSSRGPGANVLTF
TGCGCCAGCAGCTCAAGGGGTCCTGGGGCCAACGTCCTGACTTTC
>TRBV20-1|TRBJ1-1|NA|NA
CSARDARVAFF
TGCAGTGCTAGAGACGCTCGGGTAGCTTTCTTT
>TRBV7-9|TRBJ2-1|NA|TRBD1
CASSSGQGDYNEQFF
TGTGCCAGCAGCTCCGGACAGGGGGATTACAATGAGCAGTTCTTC
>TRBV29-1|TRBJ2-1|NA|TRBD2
CSVEGTSGFFEQFF
TGCAGCGTTGAAGGGACTAGCGGGTTCTTTGAGCAGTTCTTC
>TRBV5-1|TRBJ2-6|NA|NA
CASSGGVQSSGANVLTF
TGCGCCAGCAGCGGAGGTGTCCAAAGCTCTGGGGCCAACGTCCTGACTTTC
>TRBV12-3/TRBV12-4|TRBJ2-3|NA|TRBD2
CASDSTSSDTQYF
TGTGCCAGCGATTCGACTAGCTCGGATACGCAGTATTTT
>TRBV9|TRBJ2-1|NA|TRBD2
CASSVLAGVGNEQFF
TGTGCCAGCAGCGTACTAGCGGGAGTCGGGAATGAGCAGTTCTTC
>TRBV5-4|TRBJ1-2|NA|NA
CASSLDRAYGYTF
TGTGCCAGCAGCTTGGACAGGGCCTATGGCTACACCTTC
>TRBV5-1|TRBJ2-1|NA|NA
CASSLLDRNEQFF
TGCGCCAGCAGCTTGCTCGACAGGAATGAGCAGTTCTTC
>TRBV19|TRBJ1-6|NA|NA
CASSTGVSPLHF
TGTGCCAGTAGTACAGGGGTTTCACCCCTCCACTTT
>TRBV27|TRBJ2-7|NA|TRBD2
CASSLAGVNYEQYF
TGTGCCAGCAGTCTAGCGGGAGTAAACTACGAGCAGTACTTC
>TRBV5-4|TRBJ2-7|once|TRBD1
CASSPDRGSSYEQYF
TGTGCCAGCAGCCCCGACAGGGGTTCCTCCTACGAGCAGTACTTC
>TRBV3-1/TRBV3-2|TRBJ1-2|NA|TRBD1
CASSHGQGYGYTF
TGTGCCAGCAGCCACGGACAGGGCTATGGCTACACCTTC
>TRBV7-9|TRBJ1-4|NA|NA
CASSLGAGLNEKLFF
TGTGCCAGCAGCTTAGGGGCAGGGCTTAATGAAAAACTGTTTTTT
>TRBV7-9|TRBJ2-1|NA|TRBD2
CASSILAGGPGEQFF
TGTGCCAGCAGCATCCTAGCGGGAGGGCCAGGTGAGCAGTTCTTC
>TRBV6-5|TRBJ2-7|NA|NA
CASRPPGDGEQYF
TGTGCCAGCCGTCCCCCCGGAGATGGCGAGCAGTACTTC
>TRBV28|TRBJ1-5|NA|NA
CASSLFSGNQPQHF
TGTGCCAGCAGTTTGTTTTCGGGCAATCAGCCCCAGCATTTT
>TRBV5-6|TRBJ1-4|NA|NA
CASSWGVEEKLFF
TGTGCCAGCAGCTGGGGGGTTGAGGAAAAACTGTTTTTT
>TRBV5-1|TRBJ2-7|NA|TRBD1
CASRRTGGEAYEQYF
TGCGCCAGCAGACGGACAGGGGGTGAAGCCTACGAGCAGTACTTC
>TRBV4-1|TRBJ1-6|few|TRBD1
CASSQEGQGNSPLHF
TGCGCCAGCAGCCAAGAAGGACAGGGGAATTCACCCCTCCACTTT
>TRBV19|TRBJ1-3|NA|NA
CASSSTGTGNTIYF
TGTGCCAGTAGCTCCACAGGGACTGGAAACACCATATATTTT